Listed here is a single T cell receptor beta chain. The data derive from a study of T cell responses to AZD1222 COVID-19 vaccine. Some clones are missing from TCRdb's copy, which holds only in-frame ones; the method was immunoSEQ multiplex PCR. The sample carries approximately 300,000 clones, 94% recorded once. V lost 4 bases, J lost 1 base, and 14 bases lay in between. The germline V gene has CDR1 SGHKS and CDR2 YYEKEE (reference sequence). The CDR3 runs to 15 residues. The chain employs TRBV5-5 and TRBJ2-5; D is possibly TRBD2 (6 bases). This sample comprised peripheral blood, obtained 28 days after the second AZD1222 dose. This TCR was sampled from an adult who received the AZD1222 COVID-19 vaccine. CDR3 residues: CASSILGGPQETQYF. CDR3 sequence (DNA): TGTGCCAGCAGCATTCTCGGGGGTCCCCAAGAGACCCAGTACTTC.